The subject of this entry is one T cell receptor (beta chain). Antigen unknown. The germline V gene encodes CDR1 SGHRS and CDR2 YFSETQ. The CDR3 extends over 16 amino acids. V gave up 1 base and J gave up 0 bases, with 10 bases separating them. This entry comes from a study of T cell repertoires in cytomegalovirus infection. Study-level information: From public TCR beta signatures came an indication of both CMV infection and matching HLA type.

Study findings and constraints: Dominating the ex vivo response were HLA-C-restricted CMV-specific TCR beta clonotypes. Summed public TCR beta family frequency identified CMV carriers bearing the relevant HLA.

MiXCR, run by TCRdb on the reads, gives a single entry per CDR3 protein. Seen here are some 110,000 distinct CDR3 sequences, around 10% observed once, and the top ten hold 30% to 40%. The chain links TRBV5-1 to TRBJ2-2; D gene ambiguous. What was sequenced was PBMCs, sequenced either directly or after in vitro stimulation (not recorded which). This clonotype originated in a human donor in good health (CMV status not recorded). Some clones in this sample may be carry-over from other donors' samples. The CDR3 DNA reads as TGCGCCAGCAGCTTGCGAGTTTCCGCGAACACCGGGGAGCTGTTTTTT. Translation gives CASSLRVSANTGELFF.